The entry that follows covers one T cell receptor beta chain sequence. The repertoire was sequenced with immunoSEQ multiplex PCR; TCRdb's copy has only in-frame clones and lacks some. The sample holds around 100,000 clones; 87% are singletons and the top ten take over 2%. This entry is derived from a study of T cell responses to AZD1222 COVID-19 vaccine. The material was peripheral blood, obtained 28 days after the second AZD1222 dose. The origin of this receptor is an adult who received the AZD1222 COVID-19 vaccine.

As DNA, the CDR3 is TGTGCCAGCAGCTTAGCGGGTAGGGGGCGGGAGACCCAGTACTTC. This sequence encodes CASSLAGRGRETQYF. The V call is TRBV7-2, the J call TRBJ2-5; TRBD1 agrees at 7 bases. The CDR3 length is 15 residues. Germline V gene sequence: CDR1 SGHTA, CDR2 FQGNSA. The junction had 6 bases not matched to a gene; V was cut back by 0 bases and J by 5 bases.